This record covers a single T cell receptor (beta chain). Germline CDR1 MNHNY, CDR2 SVGAGI (reference sequence). Trimming removed 4 bases at V and 8 bases at J, with 9 bases between. The CDR3 sequence is 12 residues long. This entry belongs to a study of blood T cell repertoires in COVID-19. As for the study in general: Acute-phase and convalescent COVID-19 samples originated in the United States, Italy and Spain.

Some clones are missing from TCRdb's copy, which holds only in-frame ones; the method was immunoSEQ multiplex PCR. The sample includes over 50,000 clones, less than 90% of them seen just once. The specimen was peripheral blood. The chain joins TRBV6-6 to TRBJ2-1; D unclear. This sequence was found in a middle-aged man with acute or convalescent COVID-19. The CDR3 DNA reads as TGTGCCAGCAGTTTCATGGGCGATGAGCAGTTCTTC. It translates to CASSFMGDEQFF.